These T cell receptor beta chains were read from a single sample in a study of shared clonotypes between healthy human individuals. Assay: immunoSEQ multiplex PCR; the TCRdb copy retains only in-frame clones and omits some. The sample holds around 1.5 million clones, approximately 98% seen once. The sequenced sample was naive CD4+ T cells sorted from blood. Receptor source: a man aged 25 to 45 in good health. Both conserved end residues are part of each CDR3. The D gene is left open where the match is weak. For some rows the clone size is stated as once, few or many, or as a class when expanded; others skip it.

CDR3: CASSPRGSGRGNEQFF; DNA: TGTGCCAGCAGCCCCAGAGGTAGCGGGAGAGGCAATGAGCAGTTCTTC; J: TRBJ2-1; V: TRBV27; size: NA; D: TRBD2
CDR3: CAAGQGFEKLFF; DNA: TGTGCCGCAGGACAGGGCTTCGAAAAACTGTTTTTT; J: TRBJ1-4; V: TRBV15; size: NA; D: TRBD1
CDR3: CASSWGTGLRSHEQYF; DNA: TGTGCCAGCAGCTGGGGGACAGGCCTTCGCTCACACGAGCAGTACTTC; J: TRBJ2-7; V: TRBV7-8; size: NA; D: TRBD1
CDR3: CASSLDRLNTGELFF; DNA: TGCGCCAGCAGCTTGGACAGGCTTAACACCGGGGAGCTGTTTTTT; J: TRBJ2-2; V: TRBV5-1; size: NA; D: NA
CDR3: CSVATPLTSGRHTDTQYF; DNA: TGCAGCGTTGCGACACCGTTGACTAGCGGGAGGCACACAGATACGCAGTATTTT; J: TRBJ2-3; V: TRBV29-1; size: NA; D: TRBD2
CDR3: CASNPGQGLETQYF; DNA: TGTGCCAGCAACCCGGGACAGGGTTTAGAGACCCAGTACTTC; J: TRBJ2-5; V: TRBV7-2; size: NA; D: TRBD1
CDR3: CASSSTGAYGYTF; DNA: TGTGCCAGCAGTTCGACAGGGGCGTATGGCTACACCTTC; J: TRBJ1-2; V: TRBV27; size: NA; D: TRBD1
CDR3: CASSGTGPGANVLTF; DNA: TGTGCCAGCTCAGGGACAGGCCCTGGGGCCAACGTCCTGACTTTC; J: TRBJ2-6; V: TRBV18; size: NA; D: TRBD1
CDR3: CASSTGQGHGYTF; DNA: TGTGCCAGTAGTACGGGACAGGGGCATGGCTACACCTTC; J: TRBJ1-2; V: TRBV19; size: NA; D: TRBD1
CDR3: CASSFKHWSNYGYTF; DNA: TGTGCCAGCAGTTTTAAACACTGGTCCAACTATGGCTACACCTTC; J: TRBJ1-2; V: TRBV27; size: NA; D: NA
CDR3: CASSLPGGTEAFF; DNA: TGCGCCAGCAGCCTCCCTGGGGGGACTGAAGCTTTCTTT; J: TRBJ1-1; V: TRBV5-1; size: once; D: NA
CDR3: CASSLVMATSGRSGYEQYF; DNA: TGTGCCAGCAGCTTGGTTATGGCGACTAGCGGGAGGTCAGGCTACGAGCAGTACTTC; J: TRBJ2-7; V: TRBV5-5; size: NA; D: TRBD2
CDR3: CASSVGTTLAGNTIYF; DNA: TGTGCCAGCAGCGTAGGAACGACCCTCGCAGGAAACACCATATATTTT; J: TRBJ1-3; V: TRBV9; size: NA; D: NA
CDR3: CASSPLGTGTSGFRETQYF; DNA: TGTGCCAGCTCACCACTCGGGACAGGGACTAGCGGGTTTCGAGAGACCCAGTACTTC; J: TRBJ2-5; V: TRBV18; size: NA; D: TRBD2
CDR3: CASSTRANTGELFF; DNA: TGTGCCAGCAGCACCCGTGCGAACACCGGGGAGCTGTTTTTT; J: TRBJ2-2; V: TRBV7-9; size: NA; D: NA
CDR3: CASSLGDSSGNTIYF; DNA: TGCGCCAGCAGCTTGGGGGACAGCTCTGGAAACACCATATATTTT; J: TRBJ1-3; V: TRBV5-1; size: NA; D: TRBD1
CDR3: CSVGTGARYTEAFF; DNA: TGCAGCGTTGGAACAGGAGCGCGGTACACTGAAGCTTTCTTT; J: TRBJ1-1; V: TRBV29-1; size: NA; D: NA
CDR3: CASSPTGTEGYTF; DNA: TGTGCCAGCAGTCCGACAGGGACTGAGGGCTACACCTTC; J: TRBJ1-2; V: TRBV28; size: NA; D: TRBD1
CDR3: CASSGETGEKLFF; DNA: TGTGCCAGCAGCGGGGAAACAGGTGAAAAACTGTTTTTT; J: TRBJ1-4; V: TRBV2; size: NA; D: NA
CDR3: CASRGPGQGTYGYTF; DNA: TGTGCCAGTAGGGGACCGGGACAGGGGACCTATGGCTACACCTTC; J: TRBJ1-2; V: TRBV19; size: NA; D: TRBD1